These 7 T cell receptor beta chains came from one sample sequenced in a study of blood T cell repertoires in COVID-19. Using immunoSEQ multiplex PCR, the repertoire was profiled, and TCRdb retains in-frame clones only, with some absent. The sample has roughly 78,000 clones, 65% to 85% seen once; the top ten hold roughly 12%. The sample was peripheral blood. Receptor source: a man aged 45-65 years with COVID-19, enrolled during active disease.

This chain joins TRBV7-2 and TRBJ2-5, with D hard to call. The V end lost 4 bases, the J end lost 4 bases, and 4 bases lay between the germline ends. Germline CDR1 and CDR2: SGHTA and FQGNSA. The CDR3 spans 11 residues. Here the CDR3 DNA reads TGTGCCAGCAGCTCCATAGAGACCCAGTACTTC. Translating gives CASSSIETQYF.

This clone was counted ten times or more. V usage is TRBV6-1 and J usage is TRBJ2-7; a possible D gene is TRBD2 (5 bases). With 2 bases removed from V and 0 bases from J, the gap between germline ends came to 11 bases. CDR1 and CDR2 (germline): MNHNS, SASEGT. This CDR3 is built from 15 residues. The CDR3 DNA sequence: TGTGCCAGCAGTGAATCAGAGGAGGCCTCCTACGAGCAGTACTTC. It yields the protein CASSESEEASYEQYF.

The genes are TRBV5-5 and TRBJ2-7; D is possibly TRBD1 (6 bases). CDR3 size: 13 residues. From germline, CDR1 is SGHKS and CDR2 YYEKEE (reference sequence). Deletions cut 4 bases from V and 5 bases from J, with 13 bases between. The CDR3 sequence is CASSQPGAHEQYF. CDR3 nucleotides: TGTGCCAGCAGCCAGCCAGGGGCCCACGAGCAGTACTTC.

Worth noting for this clone: Other DNA sequences in this specimen translate into the identical CDR3. The chain is built from TRBV19 and TRBJ1-2, with 8 bases fitting TRBD1. Germline V gives CDR1 LNHDA, CDR2 SQIVND (reference sequence). The CDR3 totals 14 residues. V shed 6 bases and J 4 bases; nucleotides not matched to a gene: 7. In DNA form, the CDR3 reads TGTGCCAGTAGCCCCGGACAGGGAGGCTATGGCTACACCTTC. It translates to CASSPGQGGYGYTF.

J is TRBJ1-2 and V is TRBV3-1 (or the pseudogene TRBV3-2), with a possible D match to TRBD1 (5 bases). CDR1 is LGHDT, CDR2 YNNKEL, per germline (reference sequence). The ends were cut back, 2 bases at V and 8 bases at J, with 9 bases in the middle. The CDR3 spans 12 residues. CDR3 sequence (DNA): TGTGCCAGCAGCCAAAGGGGTCGAGGCTACACCTTC. Its translation is CASSQRGRGYTF.

V is TRBV21-1 and J is TRBJ2-7; the table calls TRBD2, which could not be checked here. TRBV21-1 is a known pseudogene. This CDR3 has 16 residues. The CDR3 here is CASSTQTSGRNYEQYF. As DNA, the CDR3 is TGTGCCAGCAGCACCCAAACTAGCGGGAGAAACTACGAGCAGTACTTC.

This chain joins TRBV5-1 and TRBJ2-2; no definite D call. The germline V and J ends were trimmed by 6 bases and 3 bases, with 6 bases remaining between them. CDR1 and CDR2 (germline): SGHRS, YFSETQ. The CDR3 has 12 amino acids. Here the CDR3 reads CASTGYTGELFF. CDR3 coding DNA: TGCGCCAGCACAGGCTACACCGGGGAGCTGTTTTTT. Filled out from reference TRBV5-1 and TRBJ2-2, the complete variable domain reads KAGVTQTPRYLIKTRGQQVTLSCSPISGHRSVSWYQQTPGQGLQFLFEYFSETQRNKGNFPGRFSGRQFSNSRSEMNVSTLELGDSALYLCASTGYTGELFFGEGSRLTVL.